The 26 T cell receptor beta chains listed next were all sequenced from one sample in a study of T-cell memory formation after mild COVID-19. TCRdb passed the 5' RACE reads through MiXCR, listing each CDR3 protein once. The table has hundreds of thousands of distinct CDR3 sequences, around 14% seen once; the top ten hold about 20%. Sequencing was carried out using PBMCs or a T cell subset sorted from them (not recorded which). These receptors were obtained from a man in his late teens or twenties who had mild COVID-19 (a few samples of this study predate the infection). Cell type and time point are not known.

This clonotype was seen a handful of times. The chain employs TRBV4-2 and TRBJ2-1, with D possibly TRBD2 on 7 matching bases. V lost 0 bases and J lost 4, with 13 bases in between. CDR1 is LGHNA, CDR2 YNFKEQ, per germline. The CDR3 totals 16 residues. The DNA of the CDR3 is TGTGCCAGCAGCCAAGAGGGTAGGGGGGGATACAATGAGCAGTTCTTC. This codes for CASSQEGRGGYNEQFF.

The table lists this clonotype with many counts. The gene calls are TRBV11-2 and TRBJ2-3, with 8 positions matching TRBD2. This CDR3 has 15 amino acids. V lost 2 bases, J lost 4 bases, and 5 bases stayed unmatched. The germline V gene encodes CDR1 SGHAT and CDR2 FQNNGV. Here the CDR3 DNA reads TGTGCCAGCAGCTTACTCGGGGGGGCGGCAGATACGCAGTATTTT. Translated, it gives CASSLLGGAADTQYF.

A few counts support this clonotype. This chain joins TRBV20-1 and TRBJ1-1, with unresolved D. This CDR3 is built from 14 residues. The germline V gene has CDR1 DFQATT and CDR2 SNEGSKA (reference sequence). V lost 5 bases to trimming and J lost 2 bases, with 15 bases between them. The CDR3 region is CSARSLKFNTEAFF. CDR3 in DNA: TGCAGTGCTCGAAGCCTAAAATTCAACACTGAAGCTTTCTTT.

The rearrangement links TRBV20-1 to TRBJ2-3; D may match TRBD1 or TRBD2 (6 bases each). Trimming removed 0 bases from V and 14 bases from J, with 15 bases in between. This CDR3 region has 12 residues. Germline values: CDR1 DFQATT, CDR2 SNEGSKA (reference sequence). The CDR3 DNA is TGCAGTGCTAGAGAGAGTTGGGGGGCCGGGTATTTT. This translates into CSARESWGAGYF.

The chain is built from TRBV12-3 or TRBV12-4 and TRBJ1-4, with TRBD1 as a possible D gene (5 bases). This CDR3 comprises 15 residues. The V gene lost 1 base and the J gene lost 8 bases, with 14 bases spanning the gap. This chain's CDR3 is CASSLVFGGREKLFF. CDR3 sequence (DNA): TGTGCCAGCAGTTTAGTCTTCGGGGGTCGAGAAAAACTGTTTTTT.

This clonotype was picked up a small number of times. The rearrangement uses TRBV7-9 and TRBJ2-1; 11 nucleotides agree with TRBD1. The ends lost 5 bases at V and 7 bases at J; junction bases unmatched: 25. The CDR3 consists of 21 residues. In germline, CDR1 is SEHNR, CDR2 FQNEAQ (reference sequence). The CDR3: CASSHYQTGTGGWRGRNEQFF. The DNA for the CDR3 is TGTGCCAGCAGCCATTACCAGACCGGGACAGGGGGTTGGCGGGGGAGGAATGAGCAGTTCTTC.

This clonotype has only a few counts. The chain employs TRBV5-1 and TRBJ1-4; TRBD1 is a possible D gene (6 bases). The V and J ends lost 2 bases and 2 bases respectively, with 13 bases between them. This CDR3 is built from 16 residues. Germline V gene lookup returns CDR1 SGHRS and CDR2 YFSETQ. CDR3 amino acids: CASSFGGLATNEKLFF. The CDR3 DNA reads TGCGCCAGCAGCTTTGGGGGGCTGGCGACTAATGAAAAACTGTTTTTT. The variable domain in full, completed from reference TRBV5-1 and TRBJ1-4, reads KAGVTQTPRYLIKTRGQQVTLSCSPISGHRSVSWYQQTPGQGLQFLFEYFSETQRNKGNFPGRFSGRQFSNSRSEMNVSTLELGDSALYLCASSFGGLATNEKLFFGSGTQLSVL.

A few counts support this clonotype. This chain uses TRBV5-5 with TRBJ2-7; the match to TRBD1 covers 9 bases. The CDR3 runs 15 residues. Looked up from germline, CDR1 is SGHKS and CDR2 is YYEKEE (reference sequence). Trimming at V came to 1 base and at J to 3 bases, leaving 5 bases not matched to a gene. Written as DNA, the CDR3 is TGTGCCAGCAGCTTGTTGGGACAGGGAGGCTACGAGCAGTACGTC. Its translation is CASSLLGQGGYEQYV.

Only a few counts were recorded for this clonotype. The rearrangement joins TRBV7-2 to TRBJ2-3; 9 nucleotides agree with TRBD2. Germline CDR1 reads SGHTA; CDR2 reads FQGNSA. Trimming took 5 bases from V and 1 from J; bases not matched to a gene: 7. The CDR3 has 16 residues. For the CDR3, the DNA is TGTGCCAGCAGCCGCCGGGCGGGGGGGGGCACAGATACGCAGTATTTT. Its protein is CASSRRAGGGTDTQYF.

The rearrangement links TRBV27 to TRBJ1-5, with D maybe TRBD1 (5 bases). CDR1 and CDR2 from the germline V gene are MNHEY and SMNVEV (reference sequence). Trimming pared 8 bases from V and 6 bases from J, leaving 14 bases between. CDR3 size: 13 residues. CDR3 nucleotides: TGTGCCAGCGGTTGGGGGGTTTCTCAGCCCCAGCATTTT. Its protein product is CASGWGVSQPQHF.

This rearrangement joins TRBV25-1 to TRBJ2-3; D remains ambiguous. Germline V gives CDR1 MGHDK, CDR2 SYGVNS. The CDR3 is 14 residues long. The ends were cut back, 7 bases at V and 1 base at J, with 12 bases in the middle. CDR3 DNA: TGTGCCAGCACTCCACGGACCCGCACAGATACGCAGTATTTT. It encodes CASTPRTRTDTQYF. Complete variable domain (other parts from reference TRBV25-1 and TRBJ2-3): EADIYQTPRYLVIGTGKKITLECSQTMGHDKMYWYQQDPGMELHLIHYSYGVNSTEKGDLSSESTVSRIRTEHFPLTLESARPSHTSQYLCASTPRTRTDTQYFGPGTRLTVL.

The chain uses TRBV5-1 and TRBJ2-5; either TRBD1 or TRBD2 may fit D (5 bases each). The CDR3 sequence is 15 residues long. Trimming took off 4 bases at V and 2 bases at J, with 15 bases between the two ends. The germline CDR1 and CDR2 sequences are SGHRS and YFSETQ. In DNA, the CDR3 is TGCGCCAGCAGCCCTCAGAGGGGCTATCAAGAGACCCAGTACTTC. This gives the protein CASSPQRGYQETQYF. Looking up the rest from reference TRBV5-1 and TRBJ2-5 gives the full variable domain: KAGVTQTPRYLIKTRGQQVTLSCSPISGHRSVSWYQQTPGQGLQFLFEYFSETQRNKGNFPGRFSGRQFSNSRSEMNVSTLELGDSALYLCASSPQRGYQETQYFGPGTRLLVL.

J is TRBJ2-2 and V is TRBV7-3; 9 nucleotides match TRBD1. Germline lookup yields CDR1 SGHTA and CDR2 FQGTGA. The CDR3 spans 16 residues. Trimming removed 5 bases from V and 2 bases from J; junction bases left unmatched: 6. CDR3 sequence: CASSRRTGANTGELFF. The CDR3 region has the DNA TGTGCCAGCAGCCGTCGGACAGGGGCTAACACCGGGGAGCTGTTTTTT.

The chain uses TRBV24-1 and TRBJ2-3, with D possibly being TRBD1 or TRBD2 (5 bases each). The germline gives CDR1 KGHDR, CDR2 SFDVKD. Trimming left V 3 bases short and J 6 bases short, with 12 bases between. CDR3 length: 14 amino acids. In nucleotides, the CDR3 is TGTGCCACCAGTGATGCTGCAGGGACCGATACGCAGTATTTT. Amino acid sequence: CATSDAAGTDTQYF.

This clonotype was detected only a few times. CDR3 amino acids: CASSRTSGGANEQFF. The CDR3 bases are TGTGCCAGCAGCCGGACTAGCGGGGGGGCTAATGAGCAGTTCTTC. This chain joins TRBV6-5 and TRBJ2-1; 15 bases line up with TRBD2. The V and J ends lost 6 bases and 7 bases, in that order; junction bases with no gene match: 4. The CDR3 totals 15 residues. The germline V gene has CDR1 MNHEY and CDR2 SVGAGI.

This clonotype turned up a few times. The chain is built from TRBV7-2 and TRBJ2-2; weak D call: TRBD1 (6 bases). The CDR3 length is 16 residues. The germline gives CDR1 SGHTA, CDR2 FQGNSA. V was shortened by 1 base and J by 1 base, with 10 bases between the two germline ends. CDR3 coding DNA: TGTGCCAGCAGCTTAGGGCGACAGGTGAACACCGGGGAGCTGTTTTTT. It translates to CASSLGRQVNTGELFF.

This rearrangement joins TRBV29-1 to TRBJ2-1; D gene unclear. This CDR3 region has 14 residues. Trimming shortened V by 5 bases and J by 8 bases, and 19 bases separated the two germline ends. CDR1 is SQVTM, CDR2 ANQGSEA, per germline. The CDR3 DNA reads as TGCAGCGTTACCCCCCCAGGCTCCGGCCATGAGCAGTTCTTC. It translates to CSVTPPGSGHEQFF.

J is TRBJ2-5 and V is TRBV18; D might be TRBD2 (6 bases). This CDR3 has 14 amino acids. The ends were cut back, 1 base at V and 6 bases at J, with 12 bases in the middle. The germline V gene has CDR1 KGHSH and CDR2 LQKENI. The CDR3 nucleotides read TGTGCCAGCTCACCACGCAGGGACTGGCAGACCCAGTACTTC. Its protein is CASSPRRDWQTQYF.

This chain links TRBV7-8 with TRBJ1-3; no clear D. The CDR3 is made up of 15 amino acids. V gave up 5 bases and J gave up 7 bases, with 18 bases separating them. The germline V gene encodes CDR1 SGHVS and CDR2 FQNEAQ. The CDR3 loop reads CASSSRHGLFNTIYF. For the CDR3, the DNA is TGTGCCAGCAGCAGCCGACACGGCCTTTTTAACACCATATATTTT. The full variable domain, with the rest looked up from reference TRBV7-8 and TRBJ1-3, is GAGVSQSPRYKVAKRGQDVALRCDPISGHVSLFWYQQALGQGPEFLTYFQNEAQLDKSGLPSDRFFAERPEGSVSTLKIQRTQQEDSAVYLCASSSRHGLFNTIYFGEGSWLTVV.

About this clonotype itself: The junction does not match germline at one end; this may be a read error. The gene calls are TRBV6-6 and TRBJ2-4, with 7 bases that match TRBD1. The CDR3 length is 11 residues. The V gene's germline CDR1 is MNHNY and CDR2 SVGAGI (reference sequence). The CDR3 DNA is TGTGCCAGCAGTCCCCGGACAGGCCTCGTCTTC. The encoded protein is CASSPRTGLVF.

The V call is TRBV5-4, the J call TRBJ2-1; possible D gene TRBD1, 5 bases. CDR3 size: 13 residues. Germline V gene data show CDR1 as SGHNT and CDR2 as YYREEE (reference sequence). V dropped 2 bases and J dropped 3 bases, with 6 bases sitting between them. The CDR3 sequence is CASSFTGYNEQFF. The CDR3, as DNA: TGTGCCAGCAGCTTCACAGGCTACAATGAGCAGTTCTTC.

This clonotype was counted many times. A junction end diverges from the germline sequence, so it may reflect a read error. The V gene is TRBV7-7, the J gene TRBJ2-5; 11 nucleotides line up with TRBD1. Per the germline V gene, CDR1 is SSHAT and CDR2 is FNYEAQ (reference sequence). This CDR3 spans 16 amino acids. This CDR3 reads CASSLAGQGAGETQYF. The CDR3 coding sequence is TGTGCTAGCAGCTTAGCAGGACAGGGGGCCGGAGAGACCCAGTACTTC.

The V call is TRBV7-9, the J call TRBJ1-6; the D gene is possibly TRBD1 (5 bases). CDR3 length: 15 amino acids. V shed 2 bases and J shed 5 bases, with 10 bases lying between them. CDR1 SEHNR and CDR2 FQNEAQ come from the germline V gene (reference sequence). As DNA, the CDR3 is TGTGCCAGCAGCTTATCGACAGTTCATAATTCACCCCTCCACTTT. Residues: CASSLSTVHNSPLHF.

This sequence joins TRBV7-3 and TRBJ2-3; TRBD1 or TRBD2 may be the D gene (5 bases each). Germline V gene sequence: CDR1 SGHTA, CDR2 FQGTGA. CDR3 length: 14 residues. With 5 bases removed from V and 3 bases from J, the gap between germline ends came to 12 bases. DNA for the CDR3: TGTGCCAGCAGCAGTGGGACCACAACAGATACGCAGTATTTT. It yields the protein CASSSGTTTDTQYF.

The chain links TRBV10-2 to TRBJ2-1, with TRBD1 as a possible D gene (6 bases). From germline, CDR1 is WSHSY and CDR2 SAAADI. The V gene lost 6 bases and the J gene lost 6 bases, with 12 bases spanning the gap. The CDR3 loop spans 13 amino acids. This chain's CDR3 is CASSGDRFNEQFF. The CDR3 DNA reads TGCGCCAGCAGCGGAGACAGGTTCAATGAGCAGTTCTTC.

The CDR3 reads CASSTRTLTEQFF. CDR3 DNA sequence: TGTGCCAGCAGTACCAGAACTCTGACGGAGCAGTTCTTC. The rearrangement joins TRBV2 to TRBJ2-1; the D is unclear. The CDR3 consists of 13 residues. Germline V gene sequence: CDR1 SNHLY, CDR2 FYNNEI. With 5 bases removed from V and 10 bases from J, the gap between germline ends came to 15 bases.